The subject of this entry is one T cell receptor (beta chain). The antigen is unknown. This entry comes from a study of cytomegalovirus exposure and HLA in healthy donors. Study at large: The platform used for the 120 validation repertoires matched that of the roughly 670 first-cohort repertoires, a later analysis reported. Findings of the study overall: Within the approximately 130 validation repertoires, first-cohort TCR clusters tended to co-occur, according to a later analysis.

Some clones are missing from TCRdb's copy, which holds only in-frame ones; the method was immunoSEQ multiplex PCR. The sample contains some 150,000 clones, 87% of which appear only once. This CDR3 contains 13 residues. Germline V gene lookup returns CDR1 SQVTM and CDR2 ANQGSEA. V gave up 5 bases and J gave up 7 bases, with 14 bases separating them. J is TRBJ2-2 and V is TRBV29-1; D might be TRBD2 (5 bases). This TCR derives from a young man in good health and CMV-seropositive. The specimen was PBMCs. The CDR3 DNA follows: TGCAGCGTTTCTGGTCTAGCCGGCGGGGAGCTGTTTTTT. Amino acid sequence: CSVSGLAGGELFF.